The 23 T cell receptor beta chains below were found in one sample sequenced in a study of OX40 agonist ivuxolimab in advanced cancers. Generated by immunoSEQ multiplex PCR, the TCRdb table keeps only in-frame clones and is missing some. The sample holds some 69,000 clones; 89% are singletons and the top ten take 4% to 4.5%. Sequences were derived from CD4+ or CD8+ T cells sorted from blood, sampled in a trial of the OX40 agonist ivuxolimab. Receptors were obtained from an adult with an advanced solid tumor such as melanoma, head and neck, liver or kidney cancer.

The chain employs TRBV5-8 and TRBJ2-1; D call uncertain. The CDR3 spans 12 residues. Trimming removed 0 bases at V and 5 bases at J, with 3 bases between. Per the germline V gene, CDR1 is SGHTS and CDR2 is YDEGEE. The CDR3: CASSLVDNEQFF. CDR3 sequence (DNA): TGTGCCAGCAGCTTGGTGGACAATGAGCAGTTCTTC.

This chain joins TRBV19 and TRBJ1-3; 10 bases are shared with TRBD1. The CDR3 consists of 16 residues. CDR1 and CDR2 from the germline V gene are LNHDA and SQIVND (reference sequence). V trimming: 4 bases; J trimming: 4 bases; junction bases outside the gene matches: 7. CDR3: CASSTPGTGDGNTIYF. The DNA of the CDR3 is TGTGCCAGTAGTACCCCGGGGACAGGGGACGGAAACACCATATATTTT.

This chain connects TRBV25-1 to TRBJ2-1; 7 bases are a match to TRBD1. The ends lost 7 bases at V and 0 bases at J; junction bases unmatched: 9. The CDR3 is 16 amino acids. Germline loops: CDR1 MGHDK, CDR2 SYGVNS. CDR3 amino acids: CASNDLRTGSYNEQFF. CDR3 nucleotides: TGTGCCAGCAACGACTTGAGGACAGGCTCCTACAATGAGCAGTTCTTC.

This clone was observed a single time. This specimen includes other DNA sequences encoding the same CDR3. The gene calls are TRBV28 and TRBJ1-2, with 7 bases fitting TRBD1. The CDR3 consists of 13 residues. Trimming at V came to 2 bases and at J to 6 bases, leaving 3 bases not matched to a gene. CDR1 and CDR2 (germline): MDHEN, SYDVKM. CDR3 nucleotide sequence: TGTGCCAGCAGTTTAATAGGGACAGATGGCTACACCTTC. Encoded protein: CASSLIGTDGYTF.

V is TRBV5-1 and J is TRBJ2-7; the D gene is possibly TRBD2 (6 bases). Germline assignment: CDR1 SGHRS and CDR2 YFSETQ. The germline V and J ends were trimmed by 3 bases and 1 base, with 14 bases remaining between them. The CDR3 loop spans 15 amino acids. The CDR3 is CASSSGLSGSYEQYF. CDR3 DNA sequence: TGCGCCAGCAGCTCGGGACTCAGCGGTTCCTACGAGCAGTACTTC.

This clone has just one count. CDR3 nucleotide sequence: TGTGCCAGTAGTATAGGTCGCCAGGGGGCGCCGGATACGCAGTATTTT. Translated: CASSIGRQGAPDTQYF. This chain uses TRBV19 with TRBJ2-3, with 8 bases fitting TRBD1. After removal of 1 base from V and 6 bases from J, the junction contained 9 bases not matched to a gene. From germline, CDR1 is LNHDA and CDR2 SQIVND (reference sequence). The CDR3 is made up of 16 amino acids.

The rearrangement links TRBV29-1 to TRBJ2-1, with D unclear. This CDR3 is 13 amino acids long. V dropped 4 bases and J dropped 7 bases, with 14 bases sitting between them. The germline CDR1 and CDR2 sequences are SQVTM and ANQGSEA. CDR3 nucleotides: TGCAGCGTTGGGGTACTTGGGATGAATGAGCAGTTCTTC. As protein: CSVGVLGMNEQFF.

This clone has just a few counts. The chain joins TRBV6-5 to TRBJ2-7, with D unresolved. The germline V gene has CDR1 MNHEY and CDR2 SVGAGI. With 2 bases removed from V and 3 bases from J, the gap between germline ends came to 8 bases. The CDR3 extends over 13 amino acids. Written as DNA, the CDR3 is TGTGCCAGCAGTTACGTTACCGGCTACGAGCAGTACTTC. Its protein is CASSYVTGYEQYF.

The chain joins TRBV6-1 to TRBJ1-4; 8 bases line up with TRBD1. Trimming cost V 4 bases and J 4 bases; bases outside gene matches: 5. Germline V gene data show CDR1 as MNHNS and CDR2 as SASEGT. This CDR3 contains 15 residues. The CDR3 DNA sequence: TGTGCCAGCAGTGTGACAGGGGTGCTTAATGAAAAACTGTTTTTT. Its translation: CASSVTGVLNEKLFF.

This chain connects TRBV5-4 to TRBJ2-1; 15 nucleotides agree with TRBD2. Germline loops: CDR1 SGHNT, CDR2 YYREEE (reference sequence). Trimming removed 3 bases from V and 8 bases from J; junction bases left unmatched: 12. The CDR3 runs 18 residues. CDR3 sequence: CASSSRTSGRASLDEQFF. CDR3 coding DNA: TGTGCCAGCAGCTCCCGGACTAGCGGGAGGGCCTCCTTAGATGAGCAGTTCTTC.

The gene calls are TRBV5-4 and TRBJ1-3, with TRBD1 as a possible D gene (5 bases). Germline V gene data show CDR1 as SGHNT and CDR2 as YYREEE (reference sequence). The V gene lost 4 bases and the J gene lost 4 bases, with 12 bases spanning the gap. This CDR3 contains 14 residues. The CDR3 loop reads CASSRGGVGNTIYF. The CDR3 nucleotides read TGTGCCAGCAGCCGCGGGGGGGTAGGAAACACCATATATTTT. Based on the CDR3 plus reference TRBV5-4 and TRBJ1-3, the full variable domain is ETGVTQSPTHLIKTRGQQVTLRCSSQSGHNTVSWYQQALGQGPQFIFQYYREEENGRGNFPPRFSGLQFPNYSSELNVNALELDDSALYLCASSRGGVGNTIYFGEGSWLTVV.

The chain joins TRBV6-1 to TRBJ2-7, with unresolved D. The V end lost 6 bases, the J end lost 3 bases, and 15 bases lay between the germline ends. CDR1 and CDR2 (germline): MNHNS, SASEGT. This CDR3 spans 14 amino acids. This CDR3 is CASSLEMMLYEQYF. In DNA, the CDR3 is TGTGCCAGCAGCCTTGAAATGATGCTCTACGAGCAGTACTTC.

The V call is TRBV29-1, the J call TRBJ2-7; 8 nucleotides agree with TRBD1. Germline V gene data show CDR1 as SQVTM and CDR2 as ANQGSEA. The J segment lost 7 bases and the V segment lost 2 bases, leaving 7 bases of the junction unmatched. CDR3 length: 13 amino acids. The CDR3 DNA is TGCAGCGTTGAACAGGGGGCGGCTAGGGAGCAGTACTTC. It specifies CSVEQGAAREQYF.

This clone was counted once. V is TRBV4-3 and J is TRBJ2-5; 9 nucleotides align to TRBD1. Per germline, CDR1 LGHNA and CDR2 YSLEER. The CDR3 consists of 15 residues. V shed 1 base and J 4 bases; nucleotides not matched to a gene: 4. The CDR3 nucleotides read TGCGCCAGCAGCCAAGGCACAGGGGGCCGAGAGACCCAGTACTTC. Translated, it gives CASSQGTGGRETQYF.

This chain connects TRBV9 to TRBJ2-6; possible D gene TRBD2, 6 bases. The CDR3 loop spans 16 amino acids. CDR1 and CDR2 from the germline V gene are SGDLS and YYNGEE. Between the trimmed V and J ends, which lost 5 bases and 3 bases, there was a span of 15 bases. The CDR3 here is CASSRSGGVGANVLTF. Written as DNA, the CDR3 is TGTGCCAGCAGTAGGAGCGGAGGGGTTGGGGCCAACGTCCTGACTTTC.

This clone was observed a handful of times. V usage is TRBV5-4 and J usage is TRBJ2-5, with D perhaps TRBD1 or TRBD2 (5 bases each). The CDR3 loop spans 16 amino acids. From germline, CDR1 is SGHNT and CDR2 YYREEE (reference sequence). Trimming removed 0 bases from V and 4 bases from J, with 16 bases in between. Here the CDR3 DNA reads TGTGCCAGCAGCTTGGCCGGGGTCAGGGCCCTAGAGACCCAGTACTTC. It translates to CASSLAGVRALETQYF.

The V and J genes are TRBV10-3 and TRBJ2-3; 8 bases agree with TRBD2. Germline V CDR1 and CDR2: ENHRY, SYGVKD. V shed 0 bases, J shed 7 bases, and the junction held 6 bases outside the gene matches. This CDR3 is 15 amino acids long. CDR3 sequence reads: CAISESDGRGYTQYF. In DNA, the CDR3 is TGTGCCATCAGTGAGTCGGACGGGAGGGGATATACGCAGTATTTT.

The chain is built from TRBV29-1 and TRBJ2-1; 9 nucleotides match TRBD1. J was trimmed by 12 bases and V by 6 bases; bases with no gene match: 21. The CDR3 runs to 16 residues. The germline gives CDR1 SQVTM, CDR2 ANQGSEA. CDR3: CSVEPGQGSLFVWQFF. In nucleotides, the CDR3 is TGCAGCGTCGAACCGGGACAGGGAAGTCTGTTTGTATGGCAGTTCTTC.

The gene calls are TRBV5-1 and TRBJ2-1; D unclear. V was pared by 0 bases and J by 4 bases, with 8 bases between. CDR3 length equals 14 residues. Germline loops: CDR1 SGHRS, CDR2 YFSETQ. The CDR3, as DNA: TGCGCCAGCAGCTTGGAGTTTCAGTACAATGAGCAGTTCTTC. As protein: CASSLEFQYNEQFF.

This clone was picked up one time. The chain carries TRBV5-1 and TRBJ1-1; D uncertain. There are 13 residues in the CDR3. CDR1 is SGHRS and CDR2 is YFSETQ in the germline V gene. V lost 7 bases to trimming and J lost 1 base, with 11 bases between them. CDR3 DNA sequence: TGCGCCAGCGCCCTTGAGGGGAACACTGAAGCTTTCTTT. Its translation is CASALEGNTEAFF.

V usage is TRBV7-9 and J usage is TRBJ2-1, with TRBD2 as a possible D gene (5 bases). This CDR3 has 16 residues. Germline V gene sequence: CDR1 SEHNR, CDR2 FQNEAQ (reference sequence). V dropped 1 base and J dropped 4 bases, with 14 bases sitting between them. The CDR3 protein is CASSLGAAGLYNEQFF. CDR3 nucleotide sequence: TGTGCCAGCAGCTTAGGAGCGGCAGGTCTATACAATGAGCAGTTCTTC.

This chain links TRBV10-3 with TRBJ2-3, with 12 bases fitting TRBD2. J was trimmed by 1 base and V by 4 bases; bases with no gene match: 6. This CDR3 contains 17 residues. Germline-derived CDR1 and CDR2 are ENHRY and SYGVKD. DNA of the CDR3: TGTGCCATCAGTGCCCTGGGACTAGCGGGCCGCACAGATACGCAGTATTTT. This codes for CAISALGLAGRTDTQYF.

The chain joins TRBV10-3 to TRBJ2-7, with 7 positions matching TRBD2. Germline V gene data show CDR1 as ENHRY and CDR2 as SYGVKD. This CDR3 region has 13 residues. V shed 7 bases and J 3 bases; nucleotides not matched to a gene: 6. The CDR3 here is CAITASGDYEQYF. In DNA, the CDR3 is TGTGCCATCACGGCTAGCGGAGACTACGAGCAGTACTTC.